This T cell receptor beta chain comes out of a study of beta chain features in type 1 diabetes. About the research overall: All samples together contributed 95 million to 110 million sorted cells for examination. Broader study findings: Moderately but significantly shorter TCRB CDR3s were found in Type 1 diabetes patients in all four CD4+ subsets.

The entirety of the isolated RNA underwent reverse transcription, so expressed TCRB transcripts were sequenced. Repertoires were generated with immunoSEQ multiplex PCR, while TCRdb's copy carries only in-frame clones and drops some. The table has 600,000 to 700,000 clones, 12% seen once; the top ten hold around 0.12%. This CDR3 contains 17 residues. The germline V gene has CDR1 SGDLS and CDR2 YYNGEE. V lost 0 bases and J lost 6; bases outside the gene matches: 10. As to this clone: Its target is unknown.

This chain links TRBV9 with TRBJ2-2; TRBD2 matches 8 bases. The TCR comes from a man aged 25-45 years with type 1 diabetes. The sample taken for sequencing was naive CD4+ T cells from blood. CDR3 amino acids: CASSVASGGLLSGELFF. The CDR3 DNA sequence: TGTGCCAGCAGCGTAGCCAGCGGGGGACTACTCTCCGGGGAGCTGTTTTTT.